The 2 T cell receptor beta chains presented below share a single source sample, sequenced in a study of shared clonotypes between healthy human individuals (dated by TCRdb to 2018 to 2021). Library creation used the immunoSEQ multiplex PCR assay. Not all clones reach the TCRdb copy of this immuneACCESS table, which keeps in-frame sequences only. Checked studies attribute under half of the gap to unresolved V genes and leave the rest unexplained. This sample has some 2.3 million clones in its table, and 85% to 95% of those were observed once. The ten biggest clones cover 0.39% of the sample. The specimen sequenced was naive CD4+ T cells from PBMCs. The cell subset or site label, read with the paper, signifies: CD45RA+ positively selected. The source is a man aged 18 to 35 in good health. Some clones in this sample may be carry-over from other donors' samples.

The chain employs TRBV27 and TRBJ2-7; no firm D call. Germline V gives CDR1 MNHEY, CDR2 SMNVEV (reference sequence). This CDR3 is 14 amino acids long. V dropped 4 bases and J dropped 1 base, with 11 bases sitting between them. The CDR3 DNA reads TGTGCCAGCAGTTGGTCCGAAAATTCCTACGAGCAGTACTTC. Translating gives CASSWSENSYEQYF.

This rearrangement joins TRBV7-3 to TRBJ2-2; TRBD2 aligns across 11 bases. Trimming at V came to 6 bases and at J to 3 bases, leaving 6 bases not matched to a gene. This CDR3 region has 16 residues. Germline values: CDR1 SGHTA, CDR2 FQGTGA. CDR3 bases: TGTGCCAGCAGACCTACTAGCGGGAGCCACACCGGGGAGCTGTTTTTT. As protein: CASRPTSGSHTGELFF.